This TCR beta chain was sequenced for a study of T cell repertoires in cytomegalovirus infection. Study context: A matching HLA type, together with CMV infection, was signaled by public TCR beta signatures.

TCRdb processed the reads anew with MiXCR; each CDR3 protein has one entry. The sample has about 450,000 distinct CDR3 sequences; 30% to 40% are singletons. Findings and limits, study-wide: Of the TCR beta families, the public ones yielded a cumulative frequency that identified carriers of CMV plus the relevant HLA. The study found HLA-C-restricted CMV-specific TCR beta clonotypes dominating the ex vivo response.

This CDR3 is 15 amino acids long. Germline CDR1 reads SGHVS; CDR2 reads FQNEAQ. Worth noting for this clonotype: Its specificity is unknown. The junction departs from the called germline gene at one end, perhaps through a read error.

Sequencing was done on a sample of PBMCs. The sequence derives from a human donor in good health (CMV status not recorded). Some clones in this sample may be carry-over from other donors' samples. V usage is TRBV7-8 and J usage is TRBJ1-5, with 7 bases identical to TRBD1. The CDR3 sequence: CASSLGGQSSQPKHF. CDR3 nucleotides: TGTGCCAGCAGCTTAGGGGGACAGAGCAGTCAGCCCAAGCATTTT.